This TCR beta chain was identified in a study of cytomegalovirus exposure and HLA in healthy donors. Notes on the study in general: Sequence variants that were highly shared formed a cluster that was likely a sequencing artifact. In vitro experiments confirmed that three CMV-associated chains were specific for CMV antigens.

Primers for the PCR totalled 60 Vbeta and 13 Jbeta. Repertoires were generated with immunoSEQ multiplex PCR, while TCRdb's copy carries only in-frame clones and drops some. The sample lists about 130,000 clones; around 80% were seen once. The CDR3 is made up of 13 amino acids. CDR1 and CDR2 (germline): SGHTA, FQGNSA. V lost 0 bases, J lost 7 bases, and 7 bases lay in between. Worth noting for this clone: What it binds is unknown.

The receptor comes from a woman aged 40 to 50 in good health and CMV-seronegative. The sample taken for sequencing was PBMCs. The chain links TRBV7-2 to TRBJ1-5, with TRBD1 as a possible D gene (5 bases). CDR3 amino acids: CASSLAREQPQHF. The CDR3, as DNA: TGTGCCAGCAGCTTAGCCAGGGAACAGCCCCAGCATTTT.